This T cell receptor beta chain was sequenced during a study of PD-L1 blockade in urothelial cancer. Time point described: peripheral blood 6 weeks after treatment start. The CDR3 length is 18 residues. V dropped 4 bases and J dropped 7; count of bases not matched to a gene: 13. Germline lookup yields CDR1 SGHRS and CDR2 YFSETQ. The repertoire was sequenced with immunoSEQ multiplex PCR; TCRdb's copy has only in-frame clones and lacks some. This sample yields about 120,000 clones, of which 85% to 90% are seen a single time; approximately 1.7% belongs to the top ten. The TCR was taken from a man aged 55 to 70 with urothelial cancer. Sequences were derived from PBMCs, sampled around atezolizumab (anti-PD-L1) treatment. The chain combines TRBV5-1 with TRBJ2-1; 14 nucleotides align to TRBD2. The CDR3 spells CASSVDVPGLAGENEQFF. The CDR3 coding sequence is TGCGCCAGCAGCGTAGACGTCCCGGGACTAGCGGGGGAAAATGAGCAGTTCTTC.